The rows below give T cell receptor beta chains drawn from one sample of a study of T cells in Graves' hyperthyroidism and ophthalmopathy. One entry per CDR3 protein, called by TCRdb with MiXCR from the multiplex PCR reads. The sample includes 380,000 or so distinct CDR3 sequences, approximately 20% of them seen just once. Sequenced material: blood. The receptors here all came from a young woman with Graves' hyperthyroidism. CDR3s include the opening cysteine and the closing phenylalanine or tryptophan. Fields, in order: CDR3 protein, J gene, D gene, V gene. The D gene is left open where the match is weak.

cdr3_aa: CSARDAFGRGETQYF; j_call: TRBJ2-5; d_call: -; v_call: TRBV20-1
cdr3_aa: CATSRVRRPASYEQYF; j_call: TRBJ2-7; d_call: -; v_call: TRBV15
cdr3_aa: CAIRGTDSYEQYF; j_call: TRBJ2-7; d_call: -; v_call: TRBV10-3
cdr3_aa: CASSDQGGAGSKNIQYF; j_call: TRBJ2-4; d_call: -; v_call: TRBV9
cdr3_aa: CASSLAGQGIVTF; j_call: TRBJ1-2; d_call: TRBD1; v_call: TRBV12-3/TRBV12-4
cdr3_aa: CASSLAGITEAFF; j_call: TRBJ1-1; d_call: -; v_call: TRBV11-2
cdr3_aa: CASRAPRGNYGYTF; j_call: TRBJ1-2; d_call: -; v_call: TRBV9
cdr3_aa: CASSQAPSYEQYF; j_call: TRBJ2-7; d_call: -; v_call: TRBV4-2
cdr3_aa: CASSEGTSTDTQYF; j_call: TRBJ2-3; d_call: -; v_call: TRBV6-1
cdr3_aa: CASSLTQVMNTEAFF; j_call: TRBJ1-1; d_call: -; v_call: TRBV7-2
cdr3_aa: CASSKQGGSQPQHF; j_call: TRBJ1-5; d_call: -; v_call: TRBV7-2
cdr3_aa: CAWSAGLLPGHEQYF; j_call: TRBJ2-7; d_call: -; v_call: TRBV30
cdr3_aa: CASSYSTVTFSYEQYF; j_call: TRBJ2-7; d_call: -; v_call: TRBV6-5
cdr3_aa: CASSLVEFSGNTIYF; j_call: TRBJ1-3; d_call: -; v_call: TRBV7-8
cdr3_aa: CASSYLKWGKLFF; j_call: TRBJ1-4; d_call: -; v_call: TRBV12-3/TRBV12-4
cdr3_aa: CSARLEGVWNQPQHF; j_call: TRBJ1-5; d_call: -; v_call: TRBV20-1
cdr3_aa: CSALGASGGLANTGELFF; j_call: TRBJ2-2; d_call: TRBD2; v_call: TRBV20-1
cdr3_aa: CASSLPPRWGGFSPLHF; j_call: TRBJ1-6; d_call: -; v_call: TRBV28
cdr3_aa: CASSYSSRGNNQPRHF; j_call: TRBJ1-5; d_call: TRBD1; v_call: TRBV6-5
cdr3_aa: CASSLVEVADTQYF; j_call: TRBJ2-3; d_call: -; v_call: TRBV7-8
cdr3_aa: CASSRTPGGLRNQPQHF; j_call: TRBJ1-5; d_call: -; v_call: TRBV18
cdr3_aa: CASSFGDRVRNEQYF; j_call: TRBJ2-7; d_call: TRBD1; v_call: TRBV5-6
cdr3_aa: CSASPGTGDPYEQYF; j_call: TRBJ2-7; d_call: TRBD1; v_call: TRBV20-1
cdr3_aa: CSARGAGTEAFF; j_call: TRBJ1-1; d_call: -; v_call: TRBV20-1
cdr3_aa: CASSDGTVQYF; j_call: TRBJ2-4; d_call: TRBD1; v_call: TRBV12-3/TRBV12-4
cdr3_aa: CASSPRVPGGANEQYF; j_call: TRBJ2-7; d_call: TRBD2; v_call: TRBV27
cdr3_aa: CSASPLSGGGEQYF; j_call: TRBJ2-7; d_call: TRBD2; v_call: TRBV20-1
cdr3_aa: CSARGDRGQGNTIYF; j_call: TRBJ1-3; d_call: TRBD1; v_call: TRBV20-1
cdr3_aa: CASSLLRGASYEQYF; j_call: TRBJ2-7; d_call: TRBD2; v_call: TRBV11-2
cdr3_aa: CAWSFGSTDTQYF; j_call: TRBJ2-3; d_call: -; v_call: TRBV30
cdr3_aa: CASRIWPLRRNQPQHF; j_call: TRBJ1-5; d_call: -; v_call: TRBV12-3/TRBV12-4
cdr3_aa: CASSERGLAEPDEQYF; j_call: TRBJ2-7; d_call: TRBD2; v_call: TRBV6-1
cdr3_aa: CASSATGGSHEQYF; j_call: TRBJ2-7; d_call: TRBD1; v_call: TRBV6-1
cdr3_aa: CASSVLGGSPEAFF; j_call: TRBJ1-1; d_call: -; v_call: TRBV10-2
cdr3_aa: CASSPRPRELRHEQYF; j_call: TRBJ2-7; d_call: -; v_call: TRBV6-1